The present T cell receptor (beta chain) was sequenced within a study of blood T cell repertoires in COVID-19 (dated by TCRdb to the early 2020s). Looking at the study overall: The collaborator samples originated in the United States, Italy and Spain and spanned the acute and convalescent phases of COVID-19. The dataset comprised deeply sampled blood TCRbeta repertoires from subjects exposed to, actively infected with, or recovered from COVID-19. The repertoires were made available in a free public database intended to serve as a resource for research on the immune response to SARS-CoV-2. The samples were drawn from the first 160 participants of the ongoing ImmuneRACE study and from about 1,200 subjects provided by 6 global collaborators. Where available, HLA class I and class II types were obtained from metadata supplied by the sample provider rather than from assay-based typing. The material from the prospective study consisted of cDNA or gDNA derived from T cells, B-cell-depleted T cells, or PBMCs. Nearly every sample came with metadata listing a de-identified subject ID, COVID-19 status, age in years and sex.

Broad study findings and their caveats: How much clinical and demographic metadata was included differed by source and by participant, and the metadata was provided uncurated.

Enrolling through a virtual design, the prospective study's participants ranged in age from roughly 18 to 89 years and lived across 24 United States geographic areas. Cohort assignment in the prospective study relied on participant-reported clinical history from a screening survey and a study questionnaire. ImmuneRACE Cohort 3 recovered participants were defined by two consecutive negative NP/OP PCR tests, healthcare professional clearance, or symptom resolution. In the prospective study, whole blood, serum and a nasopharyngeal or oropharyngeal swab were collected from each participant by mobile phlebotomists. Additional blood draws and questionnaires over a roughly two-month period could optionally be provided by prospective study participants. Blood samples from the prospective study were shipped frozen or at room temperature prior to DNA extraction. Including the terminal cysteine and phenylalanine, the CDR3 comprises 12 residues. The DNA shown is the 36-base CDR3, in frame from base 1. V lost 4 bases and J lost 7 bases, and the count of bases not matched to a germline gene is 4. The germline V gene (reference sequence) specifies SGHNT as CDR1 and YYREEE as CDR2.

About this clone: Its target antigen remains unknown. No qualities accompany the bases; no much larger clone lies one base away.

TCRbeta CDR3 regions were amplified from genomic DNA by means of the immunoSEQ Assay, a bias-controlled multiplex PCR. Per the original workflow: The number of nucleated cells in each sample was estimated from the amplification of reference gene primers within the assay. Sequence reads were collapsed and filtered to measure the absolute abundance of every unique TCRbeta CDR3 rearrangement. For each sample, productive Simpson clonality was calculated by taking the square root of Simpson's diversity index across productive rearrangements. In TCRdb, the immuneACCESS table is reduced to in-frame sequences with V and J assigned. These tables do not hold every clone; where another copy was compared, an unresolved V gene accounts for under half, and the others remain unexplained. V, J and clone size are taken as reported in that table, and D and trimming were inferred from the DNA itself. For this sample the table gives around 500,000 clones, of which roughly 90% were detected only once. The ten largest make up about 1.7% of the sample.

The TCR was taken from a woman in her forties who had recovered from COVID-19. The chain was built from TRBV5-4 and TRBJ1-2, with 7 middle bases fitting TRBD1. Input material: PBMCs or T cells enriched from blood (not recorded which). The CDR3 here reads CASSPGQPGYTF. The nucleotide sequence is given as TGTGCCAGCAGCCCGGGACAGCCTGGCTACACCTTC.